The rows below give T cell receptor beta chains drawn from one sample of a study of shared clonotypes between healthy human individuals. Here immunoSEQ multiplex PCR was the method, and the copy in TCRdb shows in-frame clones only, minus some. This sample has 100,000 or so clones, with about 72% found just once. Input material: memory CD8+ T cells sorted from blood. These receptors came from a woman aged 25 to 45 in good health. Both conserved end residues are part of each CDR3. A D gene is named only where the DNA matches it firmly. Expanded clones are given a class, and other clones once, few, many or no size at all.

clone size | D gene | J gene | V gene | CDR3 DNA | CDR3 protein
- | - | TRBJ2-3 | TRBV25-1 | TGTGCCAGCAGTGAAACGTCGGGGGCCTCAGATACGCAGTATTTT | CASSETSGASDTQYF
- | TRBD2 | TRBJ2-1 | TRBV7-9 | TGTGCCAGCAGCCCTCGGCGACTAGCGGGGCAGGTCGGTGAGCAGTTCTTC | CASSPRRLAGQVGEQFF
- | - | TRBJ2-1 | TRBV7-9 | TGTGCCAGCAGCTTAGGTCCCCCCAAGGGGAACGCTGAGCAGTTCTTC | CASSLGPPKGNAEQFF
once | TRBD1 | TRBJ2-1 | TRBV25-1 | TGTGCCAGCAGTGAGCCTCACGCTACCGGGACAGGGCTAAATGAGCAGTTCTTC | CASSEPHATGTGLNEQFF
few | - | TRBJ2-1 | TRBV25-1 | TGTGCCAGCAGTGCCAAGGTGGAGGGGGATTCCGATGAGCAGTTCTTC | CASSAKVEGDSDEQFF
few | - | TRBJ2-4 | TRBV28 | TGTGCCAGTAGGCCGGGACGGATAGCCAAAAACATTCAGTACTTC | CASRPGRIAKNIQYF
- | TRBD2 | TRBJ2-5 | TRBV9 | TGTGCCAGCAGCGTAGGAGGAGCGGGAACGGAGACCCAGTACTTC | CASSVGGAGTETQYF
- | - | TRBJ2-3 | TRBV19 | TGTGCCAGTAATTCGATTAGCACAGATACGCAGTATTTT | CASNSISTDTQYF
- | TRBD2 | TRBJ2-2 | TRBV6-6 | TGTGCCAGCAGTTTGGCGGGAGAGACGTCCGGGGAGCTGTTTTTT | CASSLAGETSGELFF
- | - | TRBJ2-3 | TRBV15 | TGTGCCACCAGTCCGACGGGCTTTGATACGCAGTATTTT | CATSPTGFDTQYF
- | - | TRBJ1-5 | TRBV6-6 | TGTGCCAGCATATACGGGGAGAATCAGCCCCAGCATTTT | CASIYGENQPQHF
few | - | TRBJ2-5 | TRBV6-6 | TGTGCCACCCGACGAGGGACGGGACAAGAGACCCAGTACTTC | CATRRGTGQETQYF
- | - | TRBJ1-2 | TRBV19 | TGTGCCAGTAGCTCCCGTTTAGGAGAGGGAGGCAACTATGGCTACACCTTC | CASSSRLGEGGNYGYTF
- | TRBD1 | TRBJ1-5 | TRBV19 | TGTGCCAGTAGTACCGGACAGGGGCGATGGGATCAGCCCCAGCATTTT | CASSTGQGRWDQPQHF
- | - | TRBJ2-7 | TRBV6-1 | TGTGCCAGCACCCCCCTGGAGCAGTACTTC | CASTPLEQYF
- | - | TRBJ1-2 | TRBV20-1 | TGCAGTGCTTCAGAGACAGATGGCTACACCTTC | CSASETDGYTF
few | - | TRBJ1-1 | TRBV6-6 | TGTGCCAGCAGCCCAGGGTTGGGTGAAGCTTTCTTT | CASSPGLGEAFF
- | TRBD1 | TRBJ2-7 | TRBV2 | TGTGCCAGCAGATGGGACAGGGGGCCTAACGAGCAGTACTTC | CASRWDRGPNEQYF
- | - | TRBJ2-2 | TRBV7-8 | TGTGCCAGCAGACGAAGCCATCGGGACTCCACCGGGGAGCTGTTTTTT | CASRRSHRDSTGELFF
- | - | TRBJ1-2 | TRBV5-5 | TGTGCCAGCAGCCCCCGAGAGGGTCCGTATGGCTACACCTTC | CASSPREGPYGYTF
- | TRBD1 | TRBJ1-3 | TRBV9 | TGTGCCAGCAGCCGGGGACAGGGGATGGGAAACACCATATATTTT | CASSRGQGMGNTIYF
- | - | TRBJ1-2 | TRBV7-8 | TGTGCCAGCAGCTTCGGCGCCACACCTTATGGCTACACCTTC | CASSFGATPYGYTF
- | - | TRBJ2-1 | TRBV18 | TGTGCCAGCTCACCAGTGAACAATCCCAGGGCCCATGAGCAGTTCTTC | CASSPVNNPRAHEQFF
- | - | TRBJ1-4 | TRBV7-9 | TGTGCCAGCAGCTTAAGTGGAGGGATTGAAAAACTGTTTTTT | CASSLSGGIEKLFF
- | TRBD2 | TRBJ2-7 | TRBV11-2 | TGTGCCAGCAGCAGGTCACCCGGGACTAGAGACTACGAGCAGTACTTC | CASSRSPGTRDYEQYF
- | - | TRBJ2-1 | TRBV29-1 | TGCAGCGTTGAGTTTGGGGGTGGTGAGAATGAGCAGTTCTTC | CSVEFGGGENEQFF
- | - | TRBJ2-1 | TRBV29-1 | TGCAGCGTTGAAAGGTTCCAGGGCACATCCTACAATGAGCAGTTCTTC | CSVERFQGTSYNEQFF
many | - | TRBJ1-5 | TRBV7-9 | TGTGCCAGCAGCGGGACGGGTCCAGGGAATCAGCCCCAGCATTTT | CASSGTGPGNQPQHF
- | - | TRBJ2-6 | TRBV5-1 | TGCGCCAGCAGCTTGGGCCCTTTTGAATCTGGGGCCAACGTCCTGACTTTC | CASSLGPFESGANVLTF
- | TRBD2 | TRBJ2-2 | TRBV5-6 | TGTGCCAGCAGCTTAGGACTAGCGGGCGCGACCGGGGAGCTGTTTTTT | CASSLGLAGATGELFF
- | - | TRBJ2-3 | TRBV6-5 | TGTGCCAGCAGTTACTCGGGGGTTCCCACAGATACGCAGTATTTT | CASSYSGVPTDTQYF
few | - | TRBJ2-1 | TRBV6-5 | TGTGCCAGCAGACCCTCCGTGAGCTACAATGAGCAGTTCTTC | CASRPSVSYNEQFF
- | - | TRBJ1-5 | TRBV25-1 | TGTGCCAGCAGTGAAGGTAATCAGCCCCAGCATTTT | CASSEGNQPQHF
few | TRBD2 | TRBJ2-1 | TRBV29-1 | TGCAGCGTTAGGGTCCTAGCGGGAGTAGGCAATGAGCAGTTCTTC | CSVRVLAGVGNEQFF
- | TRBD2 | TRBJ2-7 | TRBV5-4 | TGTGCCAGCAGCCGTCCGGGCGGGGGGGAGCAGTACTTC | CASSRPGGGEQYF
- | TRBD1 | TRBJ2-3 | TRBV29-1 | TGCAGCGTTGGGGGACAGGGGACCACAGATACGCAGTATTTT | CSVGGQGTTDTQYF
- | TRBD1 | TRBJ1-1 | TRBV28 | TGTGCCAGCAGGGAGCCGGGACAGGGTTTATTGTTGGACACTGAAGCTTTCTTT | CASREPGQGLLLDTEAFF